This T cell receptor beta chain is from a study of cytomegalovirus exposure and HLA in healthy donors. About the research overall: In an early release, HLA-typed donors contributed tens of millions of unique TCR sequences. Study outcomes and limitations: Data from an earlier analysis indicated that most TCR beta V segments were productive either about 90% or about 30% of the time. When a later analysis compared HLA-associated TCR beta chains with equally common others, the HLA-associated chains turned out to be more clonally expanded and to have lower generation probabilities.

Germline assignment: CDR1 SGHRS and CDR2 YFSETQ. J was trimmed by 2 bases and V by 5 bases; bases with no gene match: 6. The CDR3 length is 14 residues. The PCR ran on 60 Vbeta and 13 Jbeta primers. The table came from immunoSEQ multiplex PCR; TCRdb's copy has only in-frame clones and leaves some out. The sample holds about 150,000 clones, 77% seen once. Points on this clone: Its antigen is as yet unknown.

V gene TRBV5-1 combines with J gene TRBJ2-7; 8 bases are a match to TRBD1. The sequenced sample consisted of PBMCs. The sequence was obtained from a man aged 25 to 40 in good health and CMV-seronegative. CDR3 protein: CASRAGTGTYEQYF. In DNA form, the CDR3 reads TGCGCCAGCAGGGCCGGGACAGGAACCTACGAGCAGTACTTC.